This T cell receptor beta chain emerged from a study of blood T cell repertoires in COVID-19. Study background: Spain, Italy and the United States supplied samples that represented acute and convalescent COVID-19.

Per the authors' pipeline: Reference gene primer amplification gave estimated nucleated cell counts. Sequencing was performed with immunoSEQ multiplex PCR; in TCRdb, only in-frame clones are kept and a portion is missing. V, J and clone size are those of that table, while D and trimming were read from the DNA. The table records approximately 67,000 clones, around 87% of them present only once. Germline loops: CDR1 LGHNA, CDR2 YNFKEQ. The CDR3 consists of 14 residues. V gave up 0 bases and J gave up 6 bases, with 12 bases separating them. The genes are TRBV4-2 and TRBJ2-7, with D perhaps TRBD2 (7 bases). Material: peripheral blood. The source of this sequence is a man aged 45 to 65 with active COVID-19. The CDR3 spells CASSQDRGASEQYF. As DNA, the CDR3 is TGTGCCAGCAGCCAAGATCGGGGGGCTAGCGAGCAGTACTTC.